These 9 T cell receptor beta chains were sequenced from one sample in a study of OX40 agonist ivuxolimab in advanced cancers. The library relied on the immunoSEQ multiplex PCR assay. The table was pulled from immuneACCESS by TCRdb, which kept in-frame rearrangements only. Such tables lose some clones; where checked, under half of the loss comes from unresolved V genes, and the rest has no known cause. Here the sample has approximately 49,000 clones; less than 85% occur a single time. The ten top clones hold roughly 1.1% of the sample. The sample in question was CD4+ or CD8+ T cells sorted from blood, obtained in a trial of the OX40 agonist ivuxolimab. These receptors originate from an adult with an advanced solid tumor such as melanoma, head and neck, liver or kidney cancer.

This sequence joins TRBV5-6 and TRBJ2-2; D ambiguous. This CDR3 region has 12 residues. CDR1 and CDR2 (germline): SGHDT, YYEEEE. V was pared by 2 bases and J by 6 bases, with 5 bases between. The CDR3 nucleotides read TGTGCCAGCAGCTTATTGGCCGGGGAGCTGTTTTTT. Protein product: CASSLLAGELFF.

V usage is TRBV11-2 and J usage is TRBJ2-4, with 9 bases lining up with TRBD1. CDR1 is SGHAT, CDR2 FQNNGV, per germline. The junction had 4 bases not matched to a gene; V was cut back by 4 bases and J by 6 bases. This CDR3 spans 14 amino acids. This chain's CDR3 is CASSSPGQGNIQYF. The DNA for the CDR3 is TGTGCCAGCAGCTCGCCGGGACAGGGAAACATTCAGTACTTC.

The chain is built from TRBV5-4 and TRBJ1-2; D unresolved. The CDR3 runs 13 residues. V was shortened by 4 bases and J by 3 bases, with 10 bases between the two germline ends. CDR1 is SGHNT and CDR2 is YYREEE in the germline V gene (reference sequence). The CDR3 DNA is TGTGCCAGCAGCCTGGGGATTGACTATGGCTACACCTTC. This sequence encodes CASSLGIDYGYTF.

This clone was seen more than once but under ten times. This sequence joins TRBV10-3 and TRBJ1-2, with D possibly TRBD1 on 6 matching bases. The CDR3 spans 14 residues. Germline values: CDR1 ENHRY, CDR2 SYGVKD. V dropped 2 bases and J dropped 4 bases, with 11 bases sitting between them. Here the CDR3 reads CAISEKQGLYGYTF. CDR3 nucleotides: TGTGCCATCAGTGAGAAACAGGGCCTCTATGGCTACACCTTC.

This clone was detected only a few times. Here the CDR3 DNA reads TGTGCCAGTAGTACTCAGGGGTTCAATCAGCCCCAGCATTTT. Amino acids: CASSTQGFNQPQHF. This sequence joins TRBV19 and TRBJ1-5; TRBD1 might be the D (6 bases). Germline loops: CDR1 LNHDA, CDR2 SQIVND (reference sequence). The V and J ends lost 4 bases and 3 bases respectively, with 10 bases between them. The CDR3 contains 14 residues.

V gene TRBV7-2 combines with J gene TRBJ1-5, with D perhaps TRBD1 (5 bases). The CDR3 has 14 residues. V lost 1 base and J 7 bases, leaving 11 bases between the germline ends. Germline CDR1 reads SGHTA; CDR2 reads FQGNSA. CDR3 region: CASSLGRESQPQHF. Written as DNA, the CDR3 is TGTGCCAGCAGCTTAGGCAGGGAATCCCAGCCCCAGCATTTT.

The chain combines TRBV5-1 with TRBJ2-4, with D unclear. Germline V lookup: CDR1 SGHRS, CDR2 YFSETQ. The CDR3 is 16 residues long. V lost 0 bases, J lost 0 bases, and 10 bases lay in between. CDR3 DNA sequence: TGCGCCAGCAGCTTGGGGTCAGTTCTAGCCAAAAACATTCAGTACTTC. Protein sequence: CASSLGSVLAKNIQYF.

The chain has TRBV28 and TRBJ2-7, with D hard to call. This CDR3 is 12 amino acids long. Germline V gene data show CDR1 as MDHEN and CDR2 as SYDVKM. V was cut by 3 bases and J by 6 bases, with 9 bases left in between. CDR3 in DNA: TGTGCCAGCAGTTTGGCTTGGGGCGAGCAGTACTTC. It specifies CASSLAWGEQYF. Filled out from reference TRBV28 and TRBJ2-7, the complete variable domain reads DVKVTQSSRYLVKRTGEKVFLECVQDMDHENMFWYRQDPGLGLRLIYFSYDVKMKEKGDIPEGYSVSREKKERFSLILESASTNQTSMYLCASSLAWGEQYFGPGTRLTVT.

The table lists this clone with a few counts. The V gene is TRBV7-9, the J gene TRBJ2-7; 10 bases are a match to TRBD2. Looked up from germline, CDR1 is SEHNR and CDR2 is FQNEAQ (reference sequence). This CDR3 spans 14 amino acids. Unmatched junction bases numbered 2, after V lost 4 bases and J lost 2 bases. This CDR3 is CASSSGLATYEQYF. The CDR3 bases are TGTGCCAGCAGCTCGGGACTAGCGACCTACGAGCAGTACTTC.